This is a list of T cell receptor beta chains from one sample in a study of control samples from healthy donors and cancer patients. Repertoires were generated with immunoSEQ multiplex PCR, while TCRdb's copy carries only in-frame clones and drops some. The table has about 67,000 clones, around 87% seen once. Sample: PBMCs. Receptors were obtained from a woman in her forties or fifties with head and neck cancer. Both conserved end residues are trimmed from each CDR3.

V: TRBV6-1; J: TRBJ2-3; CDR3: ASSEGGAPHTDTQY
V: TRBV7-9; J: TRBJ2-1; CDR3: ASSERLAGDYNEQF
V: TRBV19; J: TRBJ2-1; CDR3: ASSIPSGGHNEQF
V: TRBV27; J: TRBJ2-3; CDR3: ASSLRTGRSTDTQY
V: TRBV2; J: TRBJ1-4; CDR3: ASRGGAARFNEKLF
V: TRBV30; J: TRBJ1-3; CDR3: ARGLGGNTIY
V: TRBV29-1; J: TRBJ2-1; CDR3: SVEAMGQGNRNEQF
V: TRBV19; J: TRBJ1-1; CDR3: ASSPRNLNTEAF
V: TRBV7-2; J: TRBJ1-2; CDR3: ASSLGGQGRSYT
V: TRBV28; J: TRBJ2-7; CDR3: ASSPGGNEQY
V: TRBV6-1; J: TRBJ2-3; CDR3: ASTGGRTDTQY
V: TRBV2; J: TRBJ1-5; CDR3: ASSEARAGGNQPQH
V: TRBV4-1; J: TRBJ2-1; CDR3: ASSQDIPNEQF
V: TRBV15; J: TRBJ1-1; CDR3: ATSSARFGTEAF
V: TRBV30; J: TRBJ2-7; CDR3: AWNQGYEQY
V: TRBV2; J: TRBJ1-1; CDR3: ASIGGSLNPGAEAF
V: TRBV4-3; J: TRBJ2-7; CDR3: ASSQGTGGHYEQY
V: TRBV3-1/TRBV3-2; J: TRBJ2-7; CDR3: ASSQEGHRGHEQY
V: TRBV28; J: TRBJ1-1; CDR3: ASIIQGAVTEAF
V: TRBV18; J: TRBJ1-3; CDR3: ASSPQGQGNTIY
V: TRBV28; J: TRBJ2-2; CDR3: ASSRTGGFPGELF
V: TRBV7-3; J: TRBJ2-1; CDR3: ASSPAVAGGRDEQF
V: TRBV6-5; J: TRBJ2-1; CDR3: ASAPGGREQF
V: TRBV6-5; J: TRBJ1-4; CDR3: ASSRTGTHEKLF
V: TRBV2; J: TRBJ1-4; CDR3: ASSEGTTARGIKKLF
V: TRBV6-5; J: TRBJ2-1; CDR3: ASSHYSLNEQF
V: TRBV5-6; J: TRBJ1-5; CDR3: ASSFGTENQPQH
V: TRBV4-3; J: TRBJ2-1; CDR3: ASSRTPAGGQF
V: TRBV5-6; J: TRBJ2-7; CDR3: ASSPGGVADYEQY
V: TRBV24-1; J: TRBJ2-1; CDR3: ATSESGGNEQF
V: TRBV4-1; J: TRBJ2-7; CDR3: ASSQTTGGDEQY
V: TRBV7-8; J: TRBJ2-7; CDR3: ASSLGLAVYEQY
V: TRBV5-1; J: TRBJ2-2; CDR3: ASSLQTSGTGELF
V: TRBV15; J: TRBJ1-4; CDR3: ATSRGPPLLF
V: TRBV6-4; J: TRBJ2-1; CDR3: ASSDSPLAASPHNEQF
V: TRBV12-3/TRBV12-4; J: TRBJ2-2; CDR3: AINQGAHGELF
V: TRBV7-2; J: TRBJ2-7; CDR3: ASSLAADSRFYEQY
V: TRBV6-1; J: TRBJ2-3; CDR3: ASSDGQAITQY
V: TRBV15; J: TRBJ2-2; CDR3: ATSREGFGGELF
V: TRBV6-4; J: TRBJ2-3; CDR3: ASSVRGGTDTQY